These T cell receptor beta chains were read from a single sample in a study of blood T cell repertoires in COVID-19. Only in-frame clones appear in the TCRdb table, and some are missing; sequencing was by immunoSEQ multiplex PCR. Of hundreds of thousands of clones listed, 70% to 90% are singletons. The sample comprised peripheral blood. The receptor set was obtained from a woman aged 40-49 years who had recovered from COVID-19. Each CDR3 is given with its conserved first and last residue. The D gene is left open where the match is weak. Only part of the rows carry a size: once, few, many, or a class if the clone is expanded.

D gene: -
clone size: -
V gene: TRBV28
J gene: TRBJ1-5
CDR3 protein: CASRKQLNQPQHF
CDR3 DNA: TGTGCCAGCAGAAAACAGCTCAATCAGCCCCAGCATTTT

D gene: TRBD1
clone size: -
V gene: TRBV18
J gene: TRBJ1-4
CDR3 protein: CASSPTGVEKLFF
CDR3 DNA: TGTGCCAGCTCACCTACAGGGGTCGAAAAACTGTTTTTT

D gene: TRBD2
clone size: -
V gene: TRBV4-3
J gene: TRBJ2-5
CDR3 protein: CASSQDALAGGRGETQYF
CDR3 DNA: TGCGCCAGCAGCCAAGATGCCCTAGCGGGGGGCCGCGGGGAGACCCAGTACTTC

D gene: TRBD1
clone size: -
V gene: TRBV6-1
J gene: TRBJ2-3
CDR3 protein: CASSEELSGGAQYF
CDR3 DNA: TGTGCCAGCAGTGAAGAGCTCTCAGGGGGCGCGCAGTATTTT

D gene: -
clone size: -
V gene: TRBV14
J gene: TRBJ1-2
CDR3 protein: CASSQDRTGGYTF
CDR3 DNA: TGTGCCAGCAGCCAAGATAGGACTGGAGGCTACACCTTC

D gene: TRBD2
clone size: -
V gene: TRBV4-2
J gene: TRBJ2-5
CDR3 protein: CASSLSLLRTSHQETQYF
CDR3 DNA: TGTGCCAGCAGCCTATCATTACTCAGGACTAGCCACCAAGAGACCCAGTACTTC

D gene: TRBD1
clone size: -
V gene: TRBV14
J gene: TRBJ2-7
CDR3 protein: CASSQIGQGPASEVYF
CDR3 DNA: TGTGCCAGCAGCCAAATAGGACAGGGGCCAGCTAGCGAGGTGTACTTC

D gene: TRBD2
clone size: -
V gene: TRBV12-5
J gene: TRBJ2-5
CDR3 protein: CASGSGLAEETQYF
CDR3 DNA: TGTGCTAGTGGTTCGGGACTAGCGGAAGAGACCCAGTACTTC

D gene: -
clone size: -
V gene: TRBV30
J gene: TRBJ2-5
CDR3 protein: CAWSGGASQETQYF
CDR3 DNA: TGTGCCTGGAGTGGCGGGGCCAGCCAAGAGACCCAGTACTTC

D gene: TRBD1
clone size: -
V gene: TRBV20-1
J gene: TRBJ1-5
CDR3 protein: CSASWAGGIGNQPQHF
CDR3 DNA: TGCAGTGCTAGTTGGGCAGGGGGCATTGGCAATCAGCCCCAGCATTTT

D gene: -
clone size: -
V gene: TRBV30
J gene: TRBJ2-1
CDR3 protein: CAWRSGGGGLYNEQFF
CDR3 DNA: TGTGCCTGGAGGTCGGGAGGGGGCGGCCTCTACAATGAGCAGTTCTTC

D gene: TRBD1
clone size: -
V gene: TRBV19
J gene: TRBJ1-1
CDR3 protein: CASSKTRDRGNTEAFF
CDR3 DNA: TGTGCCAGTAGTAAGACAAGGGACAGGGGGAACACTGAAGCTTTCTTT

D gene: TRBD1
clone size: -
V gene: TRBV4-2
J gene: TRBJ1-5
CDR3 protein: CASSQLSSGGLNQPQHF
CDR3 DNA: TGTGCCAGCAGCCAGCTATCCTCAGGGGGCCTTAATCAGCCCCAGCATTTT

D gene: TRBD1
clone size: -
V gene: TRBV7-2
J gene: TRBJ2-3
CDR3 protein: CASSANRGDTQYF
CDR3 DNA: TGTGCCAGCAGCGCTAACAGGGGTGATACGCAGTATTTT

D gene: TRBD1
clone size: few
V gene: TRBV4-2
J gene: TRBJ1-2
CDR3 protein: CASGSDRGYGYTF
CDR3 DNA: TGTGCCAGCGGATCAGACAGGGGCTATGGCTACACCTTC

D gene: -
clone size: -
V gene: TRBV5-1
J gene: TRBJ1-2
CDR3 protein: CASSLDAGHYGYTF
CDR3 DNA: TGCGCCAGCAGCTTGGACGCGGGCCACTATGGCTACACCTTC

D gene: -
clone size: few
V gene: TRBV27
J gene: TRBJ2-7
CDR3 protein: CASSFYSSSYEQYF
CDR3 DNA: TGTGCCAGCAGTTTCTACAGCAGCTCCTACGAGCAGTACTTC

D gene: TRBD1
clone size: -
V gene: TRBV7-3
J gene: TRBJ2-7
CDR3 protein: CASSPNSDRGYEQYF
CDR3 DNA: TGTGCCAGCAGCCCCAACTCGGACAGGGGTTACGAGCAGTACTTC

D gene: TRBD2
clone size: -
V gene: TRBV28
J gene: TRBJ2-1
CDR3 protein: CASRLGLAGGLSYNEQFF
CDR3 DNA: TGTGCCAGCAGGCTAGGACTAGCGGGGGGGCTCTCCTACAATGAGCAGTTCTTC

D gene: TRBD1
clone size: -
V gene: TRBV7-2
J gene: TRBJ2-1
CDR3 protein: CASSDPRFSRQGALYEQFF
CDR3 DNA: TGTGCCAGCAGCGATCCACGCTTCTCCAGACAGGGGGCGCTCTATGAGCAGTTCTTC

D gene: -
clone size: -
V gene: TRBV7-2
J gene: TRBJ2-1
CDR3 protein: CASSKDSYYNEQFF
CDR3 DNA: TGTGCCAGCAGCAAGGACAGTTACTACAATGAGCAGTTCTTC

D gene: TRBD1
clone size: -
V gene: TRBV7-6
J gene: TRBJ1-3
CDR3 protein: CASSLKTGESYGAGNTIYF
CDR3 DNA: TGTGCCAGCAGCTTGAAGACAGGGGAAAGTTATGGCGCTGGAAACACCATATATTTT

D gene: TRBD2
clone size: -
V gene: TRBV7-9
J gene: TRBJ2-3
CDR3 protein: CASSLVRGSSDTQYF
CDR3 DNA: TGTGCCAGCAGCTTAGTCCGCGGGAGCTCAGATACGCAGTATTTT

D gene: -
clone size: -
V gene: TRBV11-1
J gene: TRBJ2-7
CDR3 protein: CASSVGGGFGSYEQYF
CDR3 DNA: TGTGCCAGCAGCGTTGGGGGGGGCTTCGGGTCCTACGAGCAGTACTTC

D gene: TRBD1
clone size: -
V gene: TRBV25-1
J gene: TRBJ2-7
CDR3 protein: CASSEYGTATYEQYF
CDR3 DNA: TGTGCCAGCAGTGAATATGGGACAGCCACCTACGAGCAGTACTTC

D gene: TRBD1
clone size: -
V gene: TRBV4-3
J gene: TRBJ2-5
CDR3 protein: CASSQRRDRLYQETQYF
CDR3 DNA: TGCGCCAGCAGCCAACGAAGGGACAGGTTGTACCAAGAGACCCAGTACTTC

D gene: -
clone size: -
V gene: TRBV19
J gene: TRBJ1-5
CDR3 protein: CASSNQGSQPQHF
CDR3 DNA: TGTGCCAGTAGTAATCAGGGGAGTCAGCCCCAGCATTTT

D gene: TRBD1
clone size: once
V gene: TRBV6-2/TRBV6-3
J gene: TRBJ1-5
CDR3 protein: CASSYPTSDRGYSNQPQHF
CDR3 DNA: TGTGCCAGCAGTTACCCCACGTCCGACAGGGGATATAGCAATCAGCCCCAGCATTTT

D gene: -
clone size: few
V gene: TRBV6-5
J gene: TRBJ2-3
CDR3 protein: CASSIQAATDTQYF
CDR3 DNA: TGTGCCAGCTCCATCCAAGCCGCAACAGATACGCAGTATTTT

D gene: -
clone size: -
V gene: TRBV7-9
J gene: TRBJ1-1
CDR3 protein: CASSFGQMNTEAFF
CDR3 DNA: TGTGCCAGCAGCTTTGGTCAGATGAACACTGAAGCTTTCTTT

D gene: -
clone size: -
V gene: TRBV6-2/TRBV6-3
J gene: TRBJ2-5
CDR3 protein: CASSLTEAWETQYF
CDR3 DNA: TGTGCCAGCAGCTTGACTGAGGCGTGGGAGACCCAGTACTTC

D gene: TRBD1
clone size: -
V gene: TRBV27
J gene: TRBJ1-6
CDR3 protein: CASSRQGSSPLHF
CDR3 DNA: TGTGCCAGCAGCCGACAGGGATCTTCACCCCTCCACTTT

D gene: TRBD1
clone size: -
V gene: TRBV6-5
J gene: TRBJ2-7
CDR3 protein: CASSYEGGSTLYEQYF
CDR3 DNA: TGTGCCAGCAGTTACGAAGGGGGCTCTACCCTCTACGAGCAGTACTTC

D gene: TRBD1
clone size: once
V gene: TRBV7-9
J gene: TRBJ1-2
CDR3 protein: CASSSGTGPSKDLGYTF
CDR3 DNA: TGTGCCAGCAGTTCCGGGACAGGGCCCTCCAAAGACCTCGGCTACACCTTC

D gene: -
clone size: -
V gene: TRBV19
J gene: TRBJ1-2
CDR3 protein: CASHEGGSTFYGYTF
CDR3 DNA: TGTGCCAGCCATGAAGGAGGGTCGACCTTCTATGGCTACACCTTC

D gene: TRBD1
clone size: -
V gene: TRBV5-5
J gene: TRBJ2-7
CDR3 protein: CASSLGGRDSLTYEQYF
CDR3 DNA: TGTGCCAGCAGCTTGGGGGGAAGGGACAGCCTAACCTACGAGCAGTACTTC

D gene: TRBD2
clone size: few
V gene: TRBV6-5
J gene: TRBJ2-1
CDR3 protein: CASSYSAGRAYNEQFF
CDR3 DNA: TGTGCCAGCAGTTACTCGGCCGGGAGGGCCTACAATGAGCAGTTCTTC

D gene: TRBD1
clone size: once
V gene: TRBV11-2
J gene: TRBJ2-5
CDR3 protein: CASSRRPGGGFQETQYF
CDR3 DNA: TGTGCCAGCAGCCGCCGGCCAGGGGGCGGATTCCAAGAGACCCAGTACTTC

D gene: -
clone size: -
V gene: TRBV6-5
J gene: TRBJ1-5
CDR3 protein: CASRPGRLDQPQHF
CDR3 DNA: TGTGCCAGCAGACCCGGTCGCCTGGATCAGCCCCAGCATTTT

D gene: TRBD1
clone size: -
V gene: TRBV29-1
J gene: TRBJ1-5
CDR3 protein: CSVQGANNQPQHF
CDR3 DNA: TGCAGCGTGCAGGGGGCGAACAATCAGCCCCAGCATTTT

D gene: -
clone size: -
V gene: TRBV11-3
J gene: TRBJ1-1
CDR3 protein: CASSSGSNTEAFF
CDR3 DNA: TGTGCCAGCAGTTCCGGTTCGAACACTGAAGCTTTCTTT

D gene: -
clone size: -
V gene: TRBV6-6
J gene: TRBJ1-2
CDR3 protein: CASSYSGDFYGYTF
CDR3 DNA: TGTGCCAGCAGTTACTCCGGGGATTTCTATGGCTACACCTTC

D gene: TRBD1
clone size: -
V gene: TRBV18
J gene: TRBJ2-7
CDR3 protein: CASSPGQGFYEQYF
CDR3 DNA: TGTGCCAGCTCACCGGGACAGGGTTTCTACGAGCAGTACTTC

D gene: TRBD1
clone size: -
V gene: TRBV3-1/TRBV3-2
J gene: TRBJ2-1
CDR3 protein: CASSQAGTGVPYNEQFF
CDR3 DNA: TGTGCCAGCAGCCAAGCCGGGACAGGGGTCCCCTACAATGAGCAGTTCTTC

D gene: -
clone size: once
V gene: TRBV5-6
J gene: TRBJ1-2
CDR3 protein: CASSFRRQAVMDGYTF
CDR3 DNA: TGTGCCAGCAGCTTTAGACGACAGGCGGTAATGGATGGCTACACCTTC